The 11 T cell receptor beta chains below were found in one sample sequenced in a study of blood T cell repertoires in COVID-19. Libraries were prepared by immunoSEQ multiplex PCR; TCRdb keeps only in-frame clonotypes and omits some of them. The data contain approximately 280,000 clones, 70% to 90% of them seen just once; the ten biggest clones take up around 5.8%. The sample comprised PBMCs or T cells enriched from blood (not recorded which). The receptors here all came from a woman in her thirties or forties who had recovered from COVID-19.

This sequence joins TRBV24-1 and TRBJ2-3; 7 bases match TRBD2. Germline CDR1 and CDR2: KGHDR and SFDVKD. V dropped 10 bases and J dropped 2; count of bases not matched to a gene: 5. CDR3 size: 13 residues. CDR3 sequence: CATQRDATDTQYF. The CDR3 DNA reads as TGTGCCACTCAGCGGGACGCCACAGATACGCAGTATTTT.

This rearrangement joins TRBV5-1 to TRBJ2-7; 8 positions match TRBD1. The CDR3 sequence is 15 residues long. V dropped 2 bases and J dropped 6; count of bases not matched to a gene: 10. CDR1 SGHRS and CDR2 YFSETQ come from the germline V gene. DNA of the CDR3: TGCGCCAGCAGCTTCGATCCGGGACAGGCGGCCGAGCAGTACTTC. It specifies CASSFDPGQAAEQYF. The entire variable domain, with the rest obtained from reference TRBV5-1 and TRBJ2-7, is as follows: KAGVTQTPRYLIKTRGQQVTLSCSPISGHRSVSWYQQTPGQGLQFLFEYFSETQRNKGNFPGRFSGRQFSNSRSEMNVSTLELGDSALYLCASSFDPGQAAEQYFGPGTRLTVT.

The chain employs TRBV28 and TRBJ1-5; possible D gene TRBD1, 5 bases. Germline CDR1 is MDHEN and CDR2 is SYDVKM. This CDR3 is built from 12 residues. Trimming shortened V by 7 bases and J by 6 bases, and 10 bases separated the two germline ends. CDR3 bases: TGTGCCAGCACCGCCGGGGGTCAGCCCCAGCATTTT. As protein: CASTAGGQPQHF.

Concerning this clone itself: This may stem from a read error, because a much larger clone lies one nucleotide away. The J gene is TRBJ1-4, the V gene TRBV27; 7 positions agree with TRBD1. Trimming removed 10 bases from V and 7 bases from J; junction bases left unmatched: 24. The CDR3 contains 18 residues. The germline gives CDR1 MNHEY, CDR2 SMNVEV (reference sequence). CDR3 protein: CANRALEQGPAVGEKLFF. For the CDR3, the DNA is TGTGCCAACAGGGCACTCGAACAGGGGCCCGCTGTAGGTGAAAAACTGTTTTTT.

This clone was seen a few times. J is TRBJ2-3 and V is TRBV28; TRBD2 agrees at 12 bases. The CDR3 has 18 amino acids. V lost 6 bases to trimming and J lost 0 bases; unmatched junction nucleotides: 10. Germline assignment: CDR1 MDHEN and CDR2 SYDVKM. DNA for the CDR3: TGTGCCAGCAGCCGACTCTATGGGACTAGCGGGAGCACAGATACGCAGTATTTT. Translation: CASSRLYGTSGSTDTQYF.

This chain uses TRBV28 with TRBJ2-3, with D perhaps TRBD2 (5 bases). The CDR3 totals 12 residues. Germline loops: CDR1 MDHEN, CDR2 SYDVKM. Between the trimmed V and J ends, which lost 4 bases and 7 bases, there was a span of 9 bases. This CDR3 is CASSWGVYTQYF. Here the CDR3 DNA reads TGTGCCAGCAGTTGGGGAGTATATACGCAGTATTTT.

J is TRBJ1-1 and V is TRBV5-1, with TRBD1 as a possible D gene (5 bases). Germline V gene sequence: CDR1 SGHRS, CDR2 YFSETQ. Trimming stripped 4 bases from V and 1 base from J, with 8 bases between. The CDR3 is made up of 13 amino acids. The CDR3, as DNA: TGCGCCAGCAGCGTGACAGCGAACACTGAAGCTTTCTTT. Translated, it gives CASSVTANTEAFF.

This clone appeared a few times. J is TRBJ2-7 and V is TRBV3-1 (or the pseudogene TRBV3-2); tentatively, D is TRBD2 (5 bases). Per the germline V gene, CDR1 is LGHDT and CDR2 is YNNKEL (reference sequence). The CDR3 runs 11 residues. Trimming shortened V by 6 bases and J by 6 bases, and 9 bases separated the two germline ends. The CDR3 region has the DNA TGTGCCAGCAGAGATGGAGGCGAGCAGTACTTC. Amino acid sequence: CASRDGGEQYF.

The CDR3 DNA is TGTGCCACCAGCGCTCCCCTAGCGGGAGGGCCCTCCAGGGAGACCCAGTACTTC. Its protein product is CATSAPLAGGPSRETQYF. This rearrangement joins TRBV15 to TRBJ2-5, with TRBD2 matching over 12 bases. The CDR3 sequence is 18 residues long. The V gene end was trimmed by 5 bases and the J gene end by 5 bases; junction bases not matched to a gene: 15. In germline, CDR1 is LNHNV, CDR2 YYDKDF (reference sequence).

This clone was seen a handful of times. V gene TRBV28 combines with J gene TRBJ2-1; no clear D gene. The CDR3 sequence is 14 residues long. The V and J ends lost 6 bases and 3 bases respectively, with 12 bases between them. Germline CDR1 reads MDHEN; CDR2 reads SYDVKM. The CDR3, as DNA: TGTGCCAGCAGCTCCCCCTCCCGCTACAATGAGCAGTTCTTC. Protein: CASSSPSRYNEQFF.

J is TRBJ1-4 and V is TRBV30; D unclear. The germline V gene encodes CDR1 GTSNPN and CDR2 SVGIG (reference sequence). V shed 0 bases and J shed 2 bases, with 10 bases lying between them. The CDR3 consists of 15 residues. The DNA of the CDR3 is TGTGCCTGGAGTGTAACCCGCGGGACTAATGAAAAACTGTTTTTT. Translation gives CAWSVTRGTNEKLFF.